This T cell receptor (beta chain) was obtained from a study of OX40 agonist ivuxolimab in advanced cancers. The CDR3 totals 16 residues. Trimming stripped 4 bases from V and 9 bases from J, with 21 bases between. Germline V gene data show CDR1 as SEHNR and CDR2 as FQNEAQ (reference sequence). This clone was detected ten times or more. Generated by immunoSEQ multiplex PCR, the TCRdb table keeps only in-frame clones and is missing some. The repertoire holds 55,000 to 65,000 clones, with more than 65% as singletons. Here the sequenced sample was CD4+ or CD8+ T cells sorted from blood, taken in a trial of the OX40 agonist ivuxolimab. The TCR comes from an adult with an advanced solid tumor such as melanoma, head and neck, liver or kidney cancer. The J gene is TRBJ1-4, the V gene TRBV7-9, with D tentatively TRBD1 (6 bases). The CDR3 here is CASSSPIGGRAKKLFF. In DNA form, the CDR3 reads TGTGCCAGCAGCTCGCCCATAGGGGGAAGGGCAAAAAAACTGTTTTTT.